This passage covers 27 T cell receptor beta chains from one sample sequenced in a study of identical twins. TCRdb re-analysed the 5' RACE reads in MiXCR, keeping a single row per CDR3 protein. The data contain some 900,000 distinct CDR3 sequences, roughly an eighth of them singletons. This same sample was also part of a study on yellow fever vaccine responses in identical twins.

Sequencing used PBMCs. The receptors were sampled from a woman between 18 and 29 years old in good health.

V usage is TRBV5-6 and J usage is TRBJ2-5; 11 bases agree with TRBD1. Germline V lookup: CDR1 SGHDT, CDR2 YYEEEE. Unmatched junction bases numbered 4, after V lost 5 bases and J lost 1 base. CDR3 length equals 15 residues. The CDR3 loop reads CASRRTGGGQETQYF. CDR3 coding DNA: TGTGCCAGCAGGAGGACAGGGGGCGGCCAAGAGACCCAGTACTTC.

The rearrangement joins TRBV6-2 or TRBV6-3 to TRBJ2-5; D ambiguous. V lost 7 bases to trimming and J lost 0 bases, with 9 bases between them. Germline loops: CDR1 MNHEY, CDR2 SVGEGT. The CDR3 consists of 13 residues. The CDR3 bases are TGTGCCAGCACCTCACAGTACCAAGAGACCCAGTACTTC. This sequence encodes CASTSQYQETQYF.

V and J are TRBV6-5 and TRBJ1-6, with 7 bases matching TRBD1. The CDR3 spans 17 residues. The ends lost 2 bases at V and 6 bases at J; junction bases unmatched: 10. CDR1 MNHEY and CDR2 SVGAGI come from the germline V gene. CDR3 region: CASSYPPTGSGNSPLHF. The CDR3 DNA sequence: TGTGCCAGCAGTTACCCCCCGACAGGGTCTGGTAATTCACCCCTCCACTTT.

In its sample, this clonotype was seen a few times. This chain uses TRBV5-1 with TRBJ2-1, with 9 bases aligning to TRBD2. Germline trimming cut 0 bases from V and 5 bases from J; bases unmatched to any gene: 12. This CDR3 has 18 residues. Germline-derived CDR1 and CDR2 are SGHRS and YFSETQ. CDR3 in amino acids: CASSLVAGDSFWDNEQFF. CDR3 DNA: TGCGCCAGCAGCTTGGTAGCGGGAGATTCTTTTTGGGACAATGAGCAGTTCTTC.

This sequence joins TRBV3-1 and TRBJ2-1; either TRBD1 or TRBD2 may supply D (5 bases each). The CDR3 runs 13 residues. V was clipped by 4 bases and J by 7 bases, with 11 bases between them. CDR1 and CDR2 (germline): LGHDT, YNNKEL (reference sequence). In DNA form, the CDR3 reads TGTGCCAGCAGCCCCGGGACCCCTAATGAGCAGTTCTTC. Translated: CASSPGTPNEQFF.

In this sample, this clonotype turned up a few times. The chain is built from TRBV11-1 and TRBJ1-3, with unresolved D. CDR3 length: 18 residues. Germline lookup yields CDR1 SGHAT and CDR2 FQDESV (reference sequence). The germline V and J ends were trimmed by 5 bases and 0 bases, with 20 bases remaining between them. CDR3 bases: TGTGCCAGCAGCCTGATAAGAACCGGACGTAGCTCTGGAAACACCATATATTTT. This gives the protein CASSLIRTGRSSGNTIYF.

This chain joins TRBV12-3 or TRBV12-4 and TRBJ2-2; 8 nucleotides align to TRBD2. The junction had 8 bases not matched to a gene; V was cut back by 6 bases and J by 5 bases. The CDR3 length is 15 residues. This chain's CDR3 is CASRGAGVGTGELFF. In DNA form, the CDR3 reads TGTGCCAGCAGGGGAGCGGGAGTGGGTACCGGGGAGCTGTTTTTT.

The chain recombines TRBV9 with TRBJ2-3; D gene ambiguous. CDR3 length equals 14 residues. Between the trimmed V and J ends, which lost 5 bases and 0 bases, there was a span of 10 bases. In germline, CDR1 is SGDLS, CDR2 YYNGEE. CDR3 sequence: CASSVWSSTDTQYF. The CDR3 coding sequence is TGTGCCAGCAGTGTGTGGTCTAGCACAGATACGCAGTATTTT.

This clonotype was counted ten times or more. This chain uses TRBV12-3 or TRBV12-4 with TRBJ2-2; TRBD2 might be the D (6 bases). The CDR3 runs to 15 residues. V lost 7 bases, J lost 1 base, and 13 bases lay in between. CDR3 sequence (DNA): TGTGCCAGCACTCGAGGGCGGGGGAACACCGGGGAGCTGTTTTTT. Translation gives CASTRGRGNTGELFF.

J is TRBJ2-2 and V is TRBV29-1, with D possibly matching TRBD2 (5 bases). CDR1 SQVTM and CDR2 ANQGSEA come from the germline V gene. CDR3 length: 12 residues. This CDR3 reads CSPPAGTGELFF. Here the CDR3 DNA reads TGCAGTCCCCCGGCGGGCACCGGGGAGCTGTTTTTT.

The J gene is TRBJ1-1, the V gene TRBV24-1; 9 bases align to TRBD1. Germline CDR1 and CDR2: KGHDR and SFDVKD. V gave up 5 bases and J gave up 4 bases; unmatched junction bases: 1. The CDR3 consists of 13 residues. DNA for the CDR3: TGTGCCACCAGTGGGACAGGGGCCACTGAAGCTTTCTTT. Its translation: CATSGTGATEAFF.

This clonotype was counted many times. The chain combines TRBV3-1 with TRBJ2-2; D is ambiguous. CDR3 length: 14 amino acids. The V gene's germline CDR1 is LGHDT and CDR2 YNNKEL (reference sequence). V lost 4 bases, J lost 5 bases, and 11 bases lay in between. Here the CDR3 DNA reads TGTGCCAGCAGCCCCCATCATGGGACCGGGGAGCTGTTTTTT. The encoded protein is CASSPHHGTGELFF.

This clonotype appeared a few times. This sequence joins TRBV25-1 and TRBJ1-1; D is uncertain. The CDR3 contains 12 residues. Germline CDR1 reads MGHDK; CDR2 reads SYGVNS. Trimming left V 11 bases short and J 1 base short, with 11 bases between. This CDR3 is CAVDGENTEAFF. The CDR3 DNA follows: TGTGCCGTCGACGGGGAGAACACTGAAGCTTTCTTT.

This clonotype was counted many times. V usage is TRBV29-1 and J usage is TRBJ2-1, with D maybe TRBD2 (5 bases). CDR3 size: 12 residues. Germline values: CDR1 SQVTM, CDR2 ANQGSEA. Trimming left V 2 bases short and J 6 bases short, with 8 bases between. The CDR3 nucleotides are TGCAGCGTTGAACCGGGAATCAATGAGCAGTTCTTC. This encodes CSVEPGINEQFF.

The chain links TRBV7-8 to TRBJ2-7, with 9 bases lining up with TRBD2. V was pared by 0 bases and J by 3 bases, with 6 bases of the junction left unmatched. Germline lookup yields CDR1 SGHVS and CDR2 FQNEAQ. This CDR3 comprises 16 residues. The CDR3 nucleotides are TGTGCCAGCAGCTTAGCTCTAGCGGGACCCGTCTACGAGCAGTACTTC. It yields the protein CASSLALAGPVYEQYF.

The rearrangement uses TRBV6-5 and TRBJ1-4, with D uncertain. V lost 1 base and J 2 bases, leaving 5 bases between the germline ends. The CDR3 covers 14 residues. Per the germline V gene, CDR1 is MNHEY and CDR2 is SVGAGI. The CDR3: CASSYYSTNEKLFF. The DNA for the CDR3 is TGTGCCAGCAGTTACTACAGTACTAATGAAAAACTGTTTTTT.

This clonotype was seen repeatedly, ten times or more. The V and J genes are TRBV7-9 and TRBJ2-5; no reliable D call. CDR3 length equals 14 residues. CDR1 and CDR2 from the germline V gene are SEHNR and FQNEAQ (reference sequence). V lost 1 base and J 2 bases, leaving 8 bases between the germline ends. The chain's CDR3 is CASSLVWAQETQYF. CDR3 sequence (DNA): TGTGCCAGCAGCTTAGTGTGGGCTCAAGAGACCCAGTACTTC.

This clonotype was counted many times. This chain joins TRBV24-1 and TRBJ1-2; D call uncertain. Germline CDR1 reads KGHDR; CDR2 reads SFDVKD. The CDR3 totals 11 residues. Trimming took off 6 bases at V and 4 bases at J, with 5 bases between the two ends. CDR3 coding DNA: TGTGCCACCAGTCCTGGCTATGGCTACACCTTC. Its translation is CATSPGYGYTF.

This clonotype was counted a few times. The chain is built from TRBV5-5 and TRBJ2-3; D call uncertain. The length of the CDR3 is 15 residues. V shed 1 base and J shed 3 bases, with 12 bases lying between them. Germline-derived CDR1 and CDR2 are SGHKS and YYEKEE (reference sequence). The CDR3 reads CASSLSSHPTDTQYF. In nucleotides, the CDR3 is TGTGCCAGCAGCTTGTCGTCCCACCCGACAGATACGCAGTATTTT.

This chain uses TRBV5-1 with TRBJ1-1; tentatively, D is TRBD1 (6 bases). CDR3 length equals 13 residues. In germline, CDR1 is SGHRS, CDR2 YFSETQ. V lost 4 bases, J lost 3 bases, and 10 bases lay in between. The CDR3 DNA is TGCGCCAGCAGCGCCCGACAGGACACTGAAGCTTTCTTT. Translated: CASSARQDTEAFF.

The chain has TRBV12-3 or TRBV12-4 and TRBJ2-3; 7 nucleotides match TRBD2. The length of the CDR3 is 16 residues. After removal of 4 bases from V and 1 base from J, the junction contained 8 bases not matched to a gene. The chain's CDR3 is CASSWSPAGGTDTQYF. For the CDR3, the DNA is TGTGCCAGCAGTTGGAGCCCCGCGGGAGGCACAGATACGCAGTATTTT.

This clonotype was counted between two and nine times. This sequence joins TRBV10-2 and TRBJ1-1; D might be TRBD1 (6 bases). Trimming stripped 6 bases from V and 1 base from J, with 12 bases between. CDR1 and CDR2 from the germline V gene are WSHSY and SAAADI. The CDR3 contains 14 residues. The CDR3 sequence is CASRNGGPNTEAFF. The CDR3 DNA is TGCGCCAGCAGAAATGGGGGGCCGAACACTGAAGCTTTCTTT.

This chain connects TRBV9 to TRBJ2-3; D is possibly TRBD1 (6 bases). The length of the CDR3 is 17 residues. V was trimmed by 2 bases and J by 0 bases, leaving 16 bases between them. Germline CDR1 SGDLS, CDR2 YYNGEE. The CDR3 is CASSVAHTGPSTDTQYF. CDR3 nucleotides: TGTGCCAGCAGCGTTGCCCACACAGGGCCTAGCACAGATACGCAGTATTTT.

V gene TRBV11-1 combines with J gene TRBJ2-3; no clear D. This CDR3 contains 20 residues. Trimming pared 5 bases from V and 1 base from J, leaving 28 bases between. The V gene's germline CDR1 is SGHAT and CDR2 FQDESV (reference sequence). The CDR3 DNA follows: TGTGCCAGCAGCCCAAGTGGTATTGTTGGGCGAATTAAGGGCACAGATACGCAGTATTTT. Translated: CASSPSGIVGRIKGTDTQYF.

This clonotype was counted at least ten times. The CDR3 DNA sequence: TGCAGCGTTGTAGGACTAGCGGGAAGCACAGATACGCAGTATTTT. It translates to CSVVGLAGSTDTQYF. The rearrangement links TRBV29-1 to TRBJ2-3, with TRBD2 matching over 12 bases. From germline, CDR1 is SQVTM and CDR2 ANQGSEA. This CDR3 is built from 15 residues. After removal of 4 bases from V and 0 bases from J, the junction contained 2 bases not matched to a gene.

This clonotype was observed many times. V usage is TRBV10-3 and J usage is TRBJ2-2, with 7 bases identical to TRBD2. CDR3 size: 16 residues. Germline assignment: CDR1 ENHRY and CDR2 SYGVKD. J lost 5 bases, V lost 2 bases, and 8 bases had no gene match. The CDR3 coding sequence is TGTGCCATCAGTGAGAGTTCTAGCGGACCTACCGGGGAGCTGTTTTTT. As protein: CAISESSSGPTGELFF.

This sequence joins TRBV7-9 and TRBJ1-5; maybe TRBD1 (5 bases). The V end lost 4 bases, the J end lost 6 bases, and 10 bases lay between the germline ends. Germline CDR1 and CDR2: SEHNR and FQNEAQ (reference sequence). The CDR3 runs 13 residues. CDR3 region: CASSSQGTQPQHF. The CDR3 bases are TGTGCCAGCAGCTCGCAGGGTACTCAGCCCCAGCATTTT.